This is a list of T cell receptor beta chains from one sample in a study of neoadjuvant nivolumab and ipilimumab in lung cancer. The method was immunoSEQ multiplex PCR; TCRdb's version includes in-frame clones alone and lacks a portion of them. The table shows roughly 6,900 clones, with about nine tenths occurring only once. The material sequenced was tumor tissue, taken after neoadjuvant nivolumab, alone or with ipilimumab, at or shortly before surgery. These receptors all come from an adult with non-small cell lung cancer. Some clones in this sample may be carry-over from other donors' samples. CDR3s include the opening cysteine and the closing phenylalanine or tryptophan. The D gene is left open where the match is weak. Not every row has a clone size; where given, it reads once, few, many or a size class.

V gene	D gene	clone size	J gene	CDR3 protein	CDR3 DNA
TRBV5-1	-	-	TRBJ2-3	CASRGGTPSTDTQYF	TGCGCCAGCCGTGGGGGGACTCCCAGCACAGATACGCAGTATTTT
TRBV7-2	-	-	TRBJ2-7	CASSARQEPPYEQYF	TGTGCCAGCAGCGCAAGACAGGAACCTCCCTACGAGCAGTACTTC
TRBV18	TRBD1	-	TRBJ1-1	CASSGGGPNTEAFF	TGTGCCAGCTCAGGAGGGGGCCCGAACACTGAAGCTTTCTTT
TRBV12-5	-	-	TRBJ1-5	CASNSLSNQPQHF	TGTGCTAGCAACAGTCTTTCTAATCAGCCCCAGCATTTT
TRBV2	-	-	TRBJ2-3	CASSERLNTQYF	TGTGCCAGCAGTGAACGGCTGAATACGCAGTATTTT
TRBV7-2	TRBD1	-	TRBJ1-5	CASSPRGFGNQPQHF	TGTGCCAGCAGCCCCAGGGGGTTTGGCAATCAGCCCCAGCATTTT
TRBV5-1	-	-	TRBJ2-3	CASSGGQAGVADTQYF	TGCGCCAGCAGCGGCGGACAAGCGGGTGTGGCAGATACGCAGTATTTT
TRBV7-9	-	few	TRBJ1-1	CASSLEGAQAFF	TGTGCCAGCAGCTTAGAAGGGGCGCAAGCTTTCTTT
TRBV14	-	-	TRBJ1-6	CASSSQGGNSPLHF	TGTGCCAGCAGCTCCCAGGGTGGTAATTCACCCCTCCACTTT
TRBV7-6	-	few	TRBJ2-2	CASSSLADTGELFF	TGTGCCAGCAGCTCTCTCGCCGACACCGGGGAGCTGTTTTTT
TRBV13	-	-	TRBJ2-3	CASSGGLTDTQYF	TGTGCCAGCAGCGGGGGTCTTACAGATACGCAGTATTTT
TRBV18	TRBD1	-	TRBJ2-1	CASSPGQISYNEQFF	TGTGCCAGCTCTCCGGGACAGATCTCCTACAATGAGCAGTTCTTC
TRBV10-3	-	-	TRBJ1-2	CAIRAGQYGYTF	TGTGCCATCAGGGCAGGGCAGTATGGCTACACCTTC
TRBV2	-	-	TRBJ1-2	CASSYHPGALSYGYTF	TGTGCCAGCAGTTACCACCCAGGGGCATTAAGCTATGGCTACACCTTC
TRBV19	TRBD2	-	TRBJ2-3	CASSIEMGGSTDTQYF	TGTGCCAGTAGTATAGAAATGGGGGGGTCCACAGATACGCAGTATTTT
TRBV7-2	-	-	TRBJ2-5	CASSSSTIMTQYF	TGTGCCAGCAGCTCGAGCACTATTATGACCCAGTACTTC
TRBV15	-	-	TRBJ2-1	CATSRAQLRNEQFF	TGTGCCACCAGCAGAGCCCAGCTTCGCAATGAGCAGTTCTTC
TRBV5-1	TRBD2	-	TRBJ2-7	CASSAGLVHEQYF	TGCGCCAGCAGCGCGGGACTAGTGCACGAGCAGTACTTC
TRBV7-9	-	-	TRBJ2-1	CASSTDGPGQGSYNEQFF	TGTGCCAGCAGCACCGACGGGCCCGGCCAGGGTTCCTACAATGAGCAGTTCTTC
TRBV27	-	-	TRBJ1-1	CASSRKGNTEAFF	TGTGCCAGCAGTAGGAAGGGGAACACTGAAGCTTTCTTT
TRBV5-1	-	-	TRBJ2-3	CASSPGGYTDTQYF	TGCGCCAGCAGCCCGGGTGGGTACACAGATACGCAGTATTTT
TRBV7-2	-	-	TRBJ2-5	CASSFERQETQYF	TGTGCCAGCAGCTTCGAGAGACAAGAGACCCAGTACTTC
TRBV9	-	-	TRBJ1-4	CASSLVGARGEKLFF	TGTGCCAGCAGTTTAGTGGGGGCGCGCGGTGAAAAACTGTTTTTT
TRBV7-8	TRBD1	-	TRBJ2-6	CASTYFSPGQARSGANVLTF	TGTGCCAGCACATATTTTTCTCCGGGACAGGCCCGCTCTGGGGCCAACGTCCTGACTTTC
TRBV14	TRBD2	-	TRBJ2-3	CASSQITGTRGDTQYF	TGTGCCAGCAGCCAAATAACCGGGACTAGAGGAGATACGCAGTATTTT
TRBV27	TRBD2	-	TRBJ2-7	CASSLDGLAVYEQYF	TGTGCCAGCAGTTTAGATGGACTAGCCGTTTACGAGCAGTACTTC
TRBV11-2	-	-	TRBJ2-4	CASSSIWGFAKNIQYF	TGTGCCAGCAGCTCCATCTGGGGGTTCGCCAAAAACATTCAGTACTTC
TRBV5-1	TRBD1	-	TRBJ2-6	CASSWETGGGTGANVLTF	TGCGCCAGCAGCTGGGAGACAGGGGGCGGAACTGGGGCCAACGTCCTGACTTTC
TRBV25-1	-	-	TRBJ2-1	CASSEWTYNEQFF	TGTGCCAGCAGTGAATGGACCTACAATGAGCAGTTCTTC
TRBV25-1	TRBD1	-	TRBJ2-6	CASSEPGQGAPGANVLTF	TGTGCCAGCAGTGAACCGGGACAGGGGGCGCCGGGGGCCAACGTCCTGACTTTC
TRBV29-1	-	-	TRBJ2-1	CSSSDSFGNEQFF	TGCAGTTCATCGGACAGCTTTGGGAATGAGCAGTTCTTC
TRBV19	-	-	TRBJ1-4	CASGDGGTRSNEKLFF	TGTGCCAGTGGGGACGGGGGAACCCGGTCCAATGAAAAACTGTTTTTT
TRBV6-5	-	-	TRBJ1-1	CASRQTRNTEAFF	TGTGCCAGCAGACAGACACGGAACACTGAAGCTTTCTTT
TRBV5-1	TRBD2	-	TRBJ2-7	CASSGTSGRDEQYF	TGCGCCAGCAGCGGGACTAGCGGGAGAGACGAGCAGTACTTC
TRBV2	-	once	TRBJ2-7	CASNGPSRELAYEQYF	TGTGCCAGCAATGGCCCGAGCCGGGAGTTGGCCTACGAGCAGTACTTC
TRBV28	-	-	TRBJ1-1	CASSSGSRMNTEAFF	TGTGCCAGCAGCTCAGGGTCACGGATGAACACTGAAGCTTTCTTT
TRBV7-2	-	-	TRBJ1-1	CASSLDVGRAFF	TGTGCCAGCAGCTTAGATGTCGGGAGAGCTTTCTTT
TRBV10-2	-	-	TRBJ1-2	CASSRRLGSDYGYTF	TGCGCCAGCAGCCGCCGACTGGGGAGCGACTATGGCTACACCTTC
TRBV7-3	-	-	TRBJ1-1	CASSVGGPGAAEAFF	TGTGCCAGCAGCGTCGGCGGTCCAGGGGCCGCTGAAGCTTTCTTT
TRBV5-6	-	-	TRBJ2-5	CASSGGRGWYQETQYF	TGTGCCAGCAGCGGTGGCCGGGGATGGTACCAAGAGACCCAGTACTTC
TRBV5-5	-	-	TRBJ1-2	CASSLDPERPRYGYTF	TGTGCCAGCAGCCTGGATCCGGAGAGGCCGCGCTATGGCTACACCTTC
TRBV29-1	-	-	TRBJ1-1	CSVEGRVHTEAFF	TGCAGCGTTGAAGGCAGGGTCCACACTGAAGCTTTCTTT
TRBV27	-	-	TRBJ2-7	CASSSGTAPEQYF	TGTGCCAGCAGTTCGGGCACCGCACCCGAGCAGTACTTC
TRBV2	-	-	TRBJ2-7	CASSERGTLAYEQYF	TGTGCCAGCAGTGAAAGGGGGACGCTAGCCTACGAGCAGTACTTC
TRBV9	TRBD1	-	TRBJ1-5	CASSTGTGNQPQHF	TGTGCCAGCAGCACGGGGACAGGGAATCAGCCCCAGCATTTT